Below, 11 T cell receptor beta chains from the same sample are listed, as sequenced in a study of circulating tumor DNA in untreated peripheral T-cell lymphoma. Generated by immunoSEQ multiplex PCR, the TCRdb table keeps only in-frame clones and is missing some. The sample lists more than 5,500 clones, around 77% occurring once. The sample comprised tumor tissue. The receptor set was obtained from a human donor with peripheral T-cell lymphoma.

J is TRBJ2-5 and V is TRBV7-5; the table's TRBD2 call for D was not verified on the DNA. TRBV7-5 is designated a pseudogene. The CDR3 totals 16 residues. The CDR3 region is CASSWTPGLAEETQYF. The CDR3 DNA follows: TGTGCCAGCAGCTGGACGCCGGGACTAGCGGAAGAGACCCAGTACTTC.

In this sample, this clone turned up once. V usage is TRBV6-8 and J usage is TRBJ1-3; TRBD1 is a possible D gene (5 bases). Germline values: CDR1 MNHGY, CDR2 SAAAGT. This CDR3 contains 12 residues. V gave up 10 bases and J gave up 1 base, with 8 bases separating them. The CDR3 sequence is CAIRGSGNTIYF. The CDR3 nucleotides are TGTGCCATAAGGGGTTCTGGAAACACCATATATTTT.

This rearrangement joins TRBV19 to TRBJ1-2; no clear D gene. From germline, CDR1 is LNHDA and CDR2 SQIVND (reference sequence). The CDR3 is made up of 13 amino acids. Trimming took 3 bases from V and 8 from J, leaving 13 bases between them. CDR3 protein: CASSMGGSGGYTF. The CDR3 DNA is TGTGCCAGTAGTATGGGAGGTAGTGGCGGCTACACCTTC.

The rearrangement uses TRBV19 and TRBJ1-2, with D tentatively TRBD1 (6 bases). V lost 2 bases and J 4 bases, leaving 11 bases between the germline ends. This CDR3 region has 14 residues. Germline CDR1 is LNHDA and CDR2 is SQIVND (reference sequence). The CDR3 reads CASSITTGGYGYTF. The DNA for the CDR3 is TGTGCCAGTAGTATAACGACAGGCGGCTATGGCTACACCTTC.

This clone was counted a few times. The chain couples TRBV4-1 to TRBJ2-1; TRBD2 aligns across 9 bases. Looked up from germline, CDR1 is MGHRA and CDR2 is YSYEKL. Trimming took 1 base from V and 9 from J; bases not matched to a gene: 4. CDR3 length: 14 amino acids. CDR3 nucleotides: TGCGCCAGCAGCCAAGTGCGGGGGGGCGCTGAGCAGTTCTTC. Protein product: CASSQVRGGAEQFF.

This clone has a handful of counts. The V and J genes are TRBV6-8 and TRBJ1-1; 7 bases map to TRBD1. This CDR3 spans 12 amino acids. CDR1 is MNHGY and CDR2 is SAAAGT in the germline V gene. V dropped 2 bases and J dropped 6; count of bases not matched to a gene: 0. In DNA, the CDR3 is TGTGCCAGCAGTTACGGGACAGCTGAAGCTTTCTTT. Its protein product is CASSYGTAEAFF.

This rearrangement joins TRBV7-4 to TRBJ2-3, with 7 bases identical to TRBD2. Trimming cost V 4 bases and J 3 bases; bases outside gene matches: 4. The CDR3 consists of 14 residues. From germline, CDR1 is SGHVT and CDR2 SQSDAQ. CDR3 DNA sequence: TGTGCCAGCAGCTCCGGACTAGTAACAGATACGCAGTATTTT. Residues: CASSSGLVTDTQYF. The whole variable domain, remainder taken from reference TRBV7-4 and TRBJ2-3, is GAGVSQSPRYKVAKRGRDVALRCDSISGHVTLYWYRQTLGQGSEVLTYSQSDAQRDKSGRPSGRFSAERPERSVSTLKIQRTEQGDSAVYLCASSSGLVTDTQYFGPGTRLTVL.

This rearrangement joins TRBV5-1 to TRBJ1-1; 8 nucleotides align to TRBD1. V trimming: 0 bases; J trimming: 3 bases; junction bases outside the gene matches: 4. The germline CDR1 and CDR2 sequences are SGHRS and YFSETQ. The CDR3 length is 15 residues. CDR3 nucleotide sequence: TGCGCCAGCAGCTTGGCCAGGGGGCTGTACACTGAAGCTTTCTTT. It codes for CASSLARGLYTEAFF.

This clone appeared a single time. The chain links TRBV6-8 to TRBJ2-5; TRBD1 matches 7 bases. The CDR3 is made up of 13 amino acids. V was clipped by 5 bases and J by 5 bases; unmatched bases: 5. Germline lookup yields CDR1 MNHGY and CDR2 SAAAGT. The CDR3 region is CASSRRQGETQYF. The CDR3 coding sequence is TGTGCCAGCAGTCGTAGACAGGGTGAGACCCAGTACTTC.

In this sample, this clone is medium-sized. This chain joins TRBV4-2 and TRBJ1-6; D is perhaps TRBD1 (6 bases). The germline V gene encodes CDR1 LGHNA and CDR2 YNFKEQ. The CDR3 is made up of 15 amino acids. V was trimmed by 1 base and J by 3 bases, leaving 7 bases between them. CDR3 region: CASSQGTVYNSPLHF. CDR3 coding DNA: TGTGCCAGCAGCCAAGGGACAGTCTATAATTCACCCCTCCACTTT.

A few counts support this clone. The rearrangement joins TRBV14 to TRBJ2-2; no reliable D call. The CDR3 is 14 amino acids. Germline CDR1 SGHDN, CDR2 FVKESK. V lost 1 base to trimming and J lost 4 bases, with 7 bases between them. The CDR3 here is CASSQAVRTGELFF. In DNA form, the CDR3 reads TGTGCCAGCAGCCAAGCCGTTCGCACCGGGGAGCTGTTTTTT.